Listed below are T cell receptor beta chains from one sample, sequenced in a study of vaccination and CD4 T cells after COVID-19. TCRdb reprocessed the PCR reads with MiXCR, giving one entry per CDR3 protein. The table lists over 15,000 distinct CDR3 sequences, under 60% of them singletons, with more than 15% in the top ten. For these receptors, no antigen is known. The material was CD4+ T cells from blood, cultured in vitro, obtained before SARS-CoV-2 vaccination. The receptors were gathered from a human donor who had recovered from COVID-19. CDR3s include the opening cysteine and the closing phenylalanine or tryptophan. Each record gives: CDR3 protein, CDR3 DNA, clone size, J gene, CDR3 length, D gene, V gene. D genes are given only for firm matches. Size values are once, few and many counts, or a class for expanded clones, and some rows have none.

CASSPPSGSLDGYTF | TGTGCCAGCTCACCACCGTCAGGATCATTGGATGGCTACACCTTC | - | TRBJ1-2 | 15 | - | TRBV18
CASSTDTNYGYTF | TGTGCCAGCAGCACGGACACGAACTATGGCTACACCTTC | - | TRBJ1-2 | 13 | - | TRBV11-2
CASSGAQPTDTQYF | TGTGCCAGCAGTGGTGCGCAACCCACAGATACGCAGTATTTT | - | TRBJ2-3 | 14 | - | TRBV2
CASSDMGQGTDTQYF | TGTGCTAGCAGTGATATGGGACAGGGGACAGATACGCAGTATTTT | - | TRBJ2-3 | 15 | TRBD1 | TRBV25-1
CSASLAGSQETQYF | TGCAGTGCTAGCCTAGCGGGAAGCCAAGAGACCCAGTACTTC | few | TRBJ2-5 | 14 | TRBD2 | TRBV20-1
CASSFSGSQGEQFF | TGTGCCAGCAGCTTCAGCGGGAGTCAGGGTGAGCAGTTCTTC | - | TRBJ2-1 | 14 | TRBD2 | TRBV11-2
CAWSDGQPSPEQYF | TGTGCCTGGAGTGACGGACAGCCCAGCCCCGAGCAGTACTTC | - | TRBJ2-7 | 14 | - | TRBV30
CASSQRGGSNTGELFF | TGTGCCAGCAGCCAAAGGGGCGGGAGTAACACCGGGGAGCTGTTTTTT | once | TRBJ2-2 | 16 | TRBD2 | TRBV3-1
CASSTPTGELFF | TGTGCCAGCAGTACACCCACCGGGGAGCTGTTTTTT | - | TRBJ2-2 | 12 | - | TRBV28
CSATRDGHSYEQYF | TGCAGTGCTACCCGGGACGGACACTCCTACGAGCAGTACTTC | few | TRBJ2-7 | 14 | - | TRBV20-1
CAISESDAGTSGPEQYF | TGTGCCATCAGTGAGTCGGACGCCGGGACTAGCGGCCCCGAGCAGTACTTC | - | TRBJ2-7 | 17 | TRBD2 | TRBV10-3
CAWGGQTDTQYF | TGTGCCTGGGGCGGCCAAACAGATACGCAGTATTTT | - | TRBJ2-3 | 12 | - | TRBV30
CASSASESNEQFF | TGTGCCAGCAGTGCTAGCGAGAGCAATGAGCAGTTCTTC | - | TRBJ2-1 | 13 | - | TRBV6-4
CASSYGLLRELAQYF | TGTGCCAGCAGTTACGGACTATTACGGGAGTTGGCGCAGTACTTC | once | TRBJ2-7 | 15 | - | TRBV6-2/TRBV6-3
CASRGGQFFQPQHF | TGTGCCAGCCGGGGGGGACAGTTTTTTCAGCCCCAGCATTTT | few | TRBJ1-5 | 14 | TRBD1 | TRBV6-1
CASSLEGLPSHEQYF | TGTGCCAGCAGCTTAGAGGGTCTCCCGAGCCACGAGCAGTACTTC | - | TRBJ2-7 | 15 | - | TRBV7-2
CASSLSDTQYF | TGTGCCAGCAGTCTATCGGATACGCAGTATTTT | - | TRBJ2-3 | 11 | - | TRBV25-1
CASSRLRAAGYTF | TGTGCCAGCAGCCGGCTACGGGCCGCGGGCTACACCTTC | few | TRBJ1-2 | 13 | - | TRBV28
CSATLAGADTQYF | TGCAGTGCAACACTAGCGGGAGCAGATACGCAGTATTTT | - | TRBJ2-3 | 13 | TRBD2 | TRBV20-1
CASSSTGGLYEQYF | TGTGCCAGCAGCTCAACGGGGGGCCTCTACGAGCAGTACTTC | - | TRBJ2-7 | 14 | - | TRBV7-9
CASSYRDRVQPQHF | TGTGCCAGCAGTTACCGAGACAGGGTTCAGCCCCAGCATTTT | few | TRBJ1-5 | 14 | TRBD1 | TRBV6-5
CSATTGLAGGNYNEQFF | TGCAGTGCTACCACGGGACTAGCGGGAGGGAACTACAATGAGCAGTTCTTC | once | TRBJ2-1 | 17 | TRBD2 | TRBV20-1
CASSLRAGMNTGELFF | TGCGCCAGCAGCTTGCGAGCGGGAATGAACACCGGGGAGCTGTTTTTT | - | TRBJ2-2 | 16 | TRBD2 | TRBV5-1
CASSPGLMGTDTQYF | TGTGCCAGCTCACCGGGACTAATGGGCACAGATACGCAGTATTTT | - | TRBJ2-3 | 15 | TRBD2 | TRBV18
CASSSTGGDPYNEQFF | TGTGCCAGCAGCTCTACAGGGGGCGACCCCTACAATGAGCAGTTCTTC | once | TRBJ2-1 | 16 | TRBD1 | TRBV7-9
CASSLESVQFF | TGTGCCAGCAGCTTGGAGAGCGTGCAGTTCTTC | - | TRBJ2-1 | 11 | - | TRBV5-4
CASSRFPWTETQYF | TGTGCCAGCAGCCGATTTCCCTGGACAGAGACCCAGTACTTC | once | TRBJ2-5 | 14 | - | TRBV5-5